The 18 T cell receptor beta chains reported below all come from one sample, sequenced in a study of early T cells in non-severe SARS-CoV-2 infection (dated by TCRdb to the early 2020s). Library preparation used 5' RACE. Instrument used: NextSeq 500. The public sequencing data were trimmed at Q25 with fastp and processed into clonotypes with MiXCR by TCRdb, which kept only in-frame beta chains. A single entry per CDR3 protein holds the most common genes and DNA from its merged rows. This sample is represented by approximately 45,000 distinct CDR3 sequences; around 7% of them were singletons. The ten largest make up 4.7% of the sample. Sample: whole blood. These receptors were taken from an adult who was a healthcare worker with PCR-confirmed SARS-CoV-2 infection or an uninfected control (not recorded which).

This clonotype turned up a few times. J is TRBJ2-3 and V is TRBV5-1; 7 nucleotides align to TRBD2. This CDR3 region has 16 residues. Germline V lookup: CDR1 SGHRS, CDR2 YFSETQ. V dropped 0 bases and J dropped 1; count of bases not matched to a gene: 5. This CDR3 is CASSLETGRGTDTQYF. DNA for the CDR3: TGCGCCAGCAGCTTGGAGACGGGGAGGGGCACAGATACGCAGTATTTT. The full variable domain, completed using reference TRBV5-1 and TRBJ2-3, is KAGVTQTPRYLIKTRGQQVTLSCSPISGHRSVSWYQQTPGQGLQFLFEYFSETQRNKGNFPGRFSGRQFSNSRSEMNVSTLELGDSALYLCASSLETGRGTDTQYFGPGTRLTVL.

In this sample, this clonotype turned up many times. The chain links TRBV4-3 to TRBJ2-2, with 9 bases fitting TRBD1. The CDR3 totals 17 residues. CDR1 is LGHNA, CDR2 YSLEER, per germline. The V and J ends lost 1 base and 2 bases, in that order; junction bases with no gene match: 5. The CDR3 nucleotides are TGCGCCAGCAGCCAAGTTGCGGGACAGGGCAACACCGGGGAGCTGTTTTTT. It yields the protein CASSQVAGQGNTGELFF.

This clonotype was seen more than once but under ten times. Mismatch with germline at one junction end may stem from a read error. The rearrangement uses TRBV12-3 or TRBV12-4 and TRBJ1-3; D unresolved. There are 15 residues in the CDR3. CDR3 in DNA: TGTGCCAGCAGTTACCCTACGGTCTCTGAAAACACCATATATTTT. Its protein is CASSYPTVSENTIYF.

In its sample, this clonotype was seen a few times. The chain uses TRBV7-9 and TRBJ2-5; perhaps TRBD1 as D (5 bases). The CDR3 totals 16 residues. V shed 1 base and J shed 2 bases, with 14 bases lying between them. Per the germline V gene, CDR1 is SEHNR and CDR2 is FQNEAQ (reference sequence). Here the CDR3 reads CASSLGTQPIQETQYF. DNA of the CDR3: TGTGCCAGCAGCTTAGGGACACAGCCTATTCAAGAGACCCAGTACTTC.

There are many counts of this clonotype. The V gene is TRBV11-2, the J gene TRBJ2-3; 12 nucleotides line up with TRBD2. Unmatched junction bases numbered 15, after V lost 4 bases and J lost 4 bases. Germline CDR1 is SGHAT and CDR2 is FQNNGV. CDR3 length: 19 amino acids. In DNA, the CDR3 is TGTGCCAGCAGCTCCTTACTACGTTTACTAGCGGGGGGCCCAGATACGCAGTATTTT. Translation: CASSSLLRLLAGGPDTQYF.

This clonotype has only a few counts. The rearrangement uses TRBV7-9 and TRBJ1-2, with a tentative D call TRBD1 (5 bases). The CDR3 has 13 amino acids. Germline values: CDR1 SEHNR, CDR2 FQNEAQ (reference sequence). V was cut by 6 bases and J by 6 bases, with 14 bases left in between. The CDR3 here is CASSLLRENGYTF. CDR3 bases: TGTGCCAGCAGTTTGCTCAGGGAGAATGGCTACACCTTC.

This clonotype was seen at least ten times. J is TRBJ2-7 and V is TRBV20-1; TRBD1 is a possible D gene (6 bases). V shed 6 bases and J shed 4 bases, with 22 bases lying between them. Germline loops: CDR1 DFQATT, CDR2 SNEGSKA (reference sequence). This CDR3 is 15 amino acids long. CDR3 region: CSAAPLTGNGYEQYF. In nucleotides, the CDR3 is TGCAGTGCCGCACCCCTTACAGGGAACGGTTACGAGCAGTACTTC.

This clonotype was seen repeatedly, ten times or more. The chain couples TRBV10-1 to TRBJ2-3; 9 bases agree with TRBD1. V shed 1 base and J 3 bases; nucleotides not matched to a gene: 5. Germline V gene sequence: CDR1 WNHNN, CDR2 SYGVQD (reference sequence). The CDR3 has 16 amino acids. For the CDR3, the DNA is TGCGCCAGCAGTGAGTTGGGACAGGGAGGGACAGATACGCAGTATTTT. Translation gives CASSELGQGGTDTQYF.

This sequence joins TRBV11-2 and TRBJ1-1; no reliable D call. The CDR3 totals 14 residues. CDR1 and CDR2 (germline): SGHAT, FQNNGV. Trimming left V 4 bases short and J 1 base short, with 10 bases between. This CDR3 is CASSWIGANTEAFF. The CDR3 bases are TGTGCCAGCAGCTGGATAGGAGCGAACACTGAAGCTTTCTTT. The variable domain in full, completed from reference TRBV11-2 and TRBJ1-1, reads EAGVAQSPRYKIIEKRQSVAFWCNPISGHATLYWYQQILGQGPKLLIQFQNNGVVDDSQLPKDRFSAERLKGVDSTLKIQPAKLEDSAVYLCASSWIGANTEAFFGQGTRLTVV.

This clonotype was seen repeatedly, ten times or more. The chain joins TRBV7-6 to TRBJ1-4, with unresolved D. Deletions cut 5 bases from V and 10 bases from J, with 20 bases between. This CDR3 contains 15 residues. Germline V gene data show CDR1 as SGHVS and CDR2 as FNYEAQ. The CDR3 protein is CASSPTSRPTGKLFF. CDR3 DNA: TGTGCCAGCAGCCCGACTAGCCGGCCAACGGGAAAACTGTTTTTT.

This clonotype was detected ten times or more. The gene calls are TRBV9 and TRBJ2-3; 11 bases are shared with TRBD2. This CDR3 is 16 amino acids long. The germline gives CDR1 SGDLS, CDR2 YYNGEE. The J segment lost 2 bases and the V segment lost 3 bases, leaving 5 bases of the junction unmatched. CDR3 DNA sequence: TGTGCCAGCAGCGCCCGACTAGCGGGGCTCACAGATACGCAGTATTTT. As protein: CASSARLAGLTDTQYF.

This clonotype has ten or more counts. CDR3 residues: CASSTGTGGRQPQHF. CDR3 DNA sequence: TGTGCCAGCAGTACCGGGACAGGGGGCAGGCAGCCCCAGCATTTT. The chain employs TRBV12-3 or TRBV12-4 and TRBJ1-5, with TRBD1 identical over 12 bases. The CDR3 length is 15 residues. Trimming took 5 bases from V and 7 from J; bases not matched to a gene: 6.

This clonotype was found a few times. The genes are TRBV3-1 and TRBJ1-6, with TRBD1 identical over 8 bases. V trimming: 2 bases; J trimming: 2 bases; junction bases outside the gene matches: 5. The CDR3 covers 17 residues. Germline V gene data show CDR1 as LGHDT and CDR2 as YNNKEL (reference sequence). The chain's CDR3 is CASSQRDRGAYNSPLHF. The CDR3 nucleotides are TGTGCCAGCAGCCAACGCGACAGGGGAGCCTATAATTCACCCCTCCACTTT.

This clonotype showed up just a few times. The chain has TRBV6-5 and TRBJ2-7, with unresolved D. Germline CDR1 MNHEY, CDR2 SVGAGI. This CDR3 spans 14 amino acids. With 5 bases removed from V and 0 bases from J, the gap between germline ends came to 11 bases. This chain's CDR3 is CASSPQEDSYEQYF. DNA of the CDR3: TGTGCCAGCAGTCCGCAGGAAGACTCCTACGAGCAGTACTTC.

The chain couples TRBV3-1 to TRBJ2-5, with 7 bases that match TRBD1. In germline, CDR1 is LGHDT, CDR2 YNNKEL (reference sequence). With 4 bases clipped from V and 7 bases from J, the junction kept 9 bases outside the gene matches. This CDR3 spans 14 amino acids. CDR3: CASSLGQSTRTQYF. CDR3 sequence (DNA): TGTGCCAGCAGCCTGGGACAGTCAACGAGGACCCAGTACTTC.

This clonotype has just a few counts. The rearrangement uses TRBV6-2 or TRBV6-3 and TRBJ2-3, with D perhaps TRBD1 or TRBD2 (5 bases each). Germline V CDR1 and CDR2: MNHEY, SVGEGT. The V end lost 7 bases, the J end lost 0 bases, and 11 bases lay between the germline ends. This CDR3 has 14 residues. CDR3 loop: CASTDWDSTDTQYF. The DNA of the CDR3 is TGTGCCAGCACCGATTGGGACAGCACAGATACGCAGTATTTT.

This clonotype was seen many times. The chain links TRBV4-3 to TRBJ2-1, with D tentatively TRBD1 (6 bases). V was cut by 2 bases and J by 3 bases, with 11 bases left in between. Germline-derived CDR1 and CDR2 are LGHNA and YSLEER. This CDR3 has 15 residues. CDR3 in amino acids: CASSQSGTYYNEQFF. As DNA, the CDR3 is TGCGCCAGCAGCCAATCCGGGACATACTACAATGAGCAGTTCTTC.

This clonotype was picked up many times. The genes are TRBV4-1 and TRBJ1-5, with 7 bases identical to TRBD1. Trimming removed 1 base from V and 1 base from J; junction bases left unmatched: 1. The V gene's germline CDR1 is MGHRA and CDR2 YSYEKL. The CDR3 spans 15 residues. CDR3 DNA sequence: TGCGCCAGCAGCCAAGCAGGGGGAAGCAATCAGCCCCAGCATTTT. Translation: CASSQAGGSNQPQHF.